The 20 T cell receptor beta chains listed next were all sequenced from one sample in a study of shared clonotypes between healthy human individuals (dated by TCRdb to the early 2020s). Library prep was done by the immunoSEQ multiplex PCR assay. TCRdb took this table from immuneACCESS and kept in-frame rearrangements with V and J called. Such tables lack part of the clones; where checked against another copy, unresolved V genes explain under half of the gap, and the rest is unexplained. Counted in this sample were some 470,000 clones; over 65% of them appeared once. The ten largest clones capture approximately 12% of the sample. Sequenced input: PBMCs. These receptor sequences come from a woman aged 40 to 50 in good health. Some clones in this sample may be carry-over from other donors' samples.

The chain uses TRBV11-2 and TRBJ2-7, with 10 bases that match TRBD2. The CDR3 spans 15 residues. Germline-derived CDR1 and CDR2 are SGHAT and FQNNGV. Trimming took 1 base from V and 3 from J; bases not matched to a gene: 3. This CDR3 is CASSLAPSGSYEQYF. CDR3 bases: TGTGCCAGCAGCTTAGCTCCTAGCGGGAGCTACGAGCAGTACTTC.

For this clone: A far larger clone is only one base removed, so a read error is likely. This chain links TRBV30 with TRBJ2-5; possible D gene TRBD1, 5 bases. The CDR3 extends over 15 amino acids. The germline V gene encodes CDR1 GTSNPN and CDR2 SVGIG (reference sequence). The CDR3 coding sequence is TGTGCCTGGAGTGTACTCGGACACGGCCAAGGGACCCAGTACTTC. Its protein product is CAWSVLGHGQGTQYF.

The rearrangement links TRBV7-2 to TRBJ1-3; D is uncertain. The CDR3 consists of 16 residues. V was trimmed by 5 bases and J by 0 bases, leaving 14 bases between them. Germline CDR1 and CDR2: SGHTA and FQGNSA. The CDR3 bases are TGTGCCAGCAGCCCCGGTATTTCATCCTCTGGAAACACCATATATTTT. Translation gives CASSPGISSSGNTIYF.

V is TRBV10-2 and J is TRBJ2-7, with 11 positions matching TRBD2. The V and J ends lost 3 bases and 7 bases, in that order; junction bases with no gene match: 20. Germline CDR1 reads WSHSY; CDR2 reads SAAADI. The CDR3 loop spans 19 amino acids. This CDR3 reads CASSERGAGGSGRAGEQYF. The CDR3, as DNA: TGCGCCAGCAGTGAAAGAGGGGCCGGGGGTAGCGGGAGGGCTGGAGAGCAGTACTTC.

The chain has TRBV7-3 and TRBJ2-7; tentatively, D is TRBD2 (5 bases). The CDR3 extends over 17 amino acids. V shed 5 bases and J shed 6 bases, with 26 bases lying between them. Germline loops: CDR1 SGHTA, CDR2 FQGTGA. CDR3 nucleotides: TGTGCCAGCAGCCCCAGCGGACGCGGTCTCGCCAGGACCGAGCAGTACTTC. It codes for CASSPSGRGLARTEQYF.

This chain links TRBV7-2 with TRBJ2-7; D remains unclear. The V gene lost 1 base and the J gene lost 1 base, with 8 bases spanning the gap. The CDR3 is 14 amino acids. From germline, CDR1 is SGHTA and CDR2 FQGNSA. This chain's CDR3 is CASSLVLASYEQYF. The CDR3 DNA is TGTGCCAGCAGCTTAGTACTGGCTTCCTACGAGCAGTACTTC.

DNA of the CDR3: TGTGCCAGCAGTTACACACCGGGACTGGGAGAGTATGGCTACACCTTC. This gives the protein CASSYTPGLGEYGYTF. V usage is TRBV6-6 and J usage is TRBJ1-2; TRBD1 is a possible D gene (5 bases). CDR1 is MNHNY, CDR2 SVGAGI, per germline (reference sequence). Deletions cut 2 bases from V and 5 bases from J, with 18 bases between. CDR3 length: 16 residues.

The CDR3 loop reads CASSSLTGNTEAFF. CDR3 nucleotide sequence: TGTGCCAGCAGTTCCCTGACAGGCAACACTGAAGCTTTCTTT. The V call is TRBV27, the J call TRBJ1-1; TRBD1 might be the D (6 bases). Germline-derived CDR1 and CDR2 are MNHEY and SMNVEV (reference sequence). This CDR3 is built from 14 residues. Trimming stripped 4 bases from V and 2 bases from J, with 11 bases between.

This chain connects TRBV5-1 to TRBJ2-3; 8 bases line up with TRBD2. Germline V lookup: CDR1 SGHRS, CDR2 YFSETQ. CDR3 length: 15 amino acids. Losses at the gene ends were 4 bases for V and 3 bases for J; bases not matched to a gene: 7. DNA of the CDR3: TGCGCCAGCAGCACCGGGACTAGTGAGACAGATACGCAGTATTTT. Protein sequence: CASSTGTSETDTQYF.

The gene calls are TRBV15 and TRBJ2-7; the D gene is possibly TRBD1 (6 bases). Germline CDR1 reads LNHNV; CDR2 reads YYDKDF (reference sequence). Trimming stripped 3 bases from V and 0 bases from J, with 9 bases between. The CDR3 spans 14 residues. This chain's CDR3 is CATSSRTDSYEQYF. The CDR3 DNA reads TGTGCCACCAGCAGCAGGACAGACTCCTACGAGCAGTACTTC.

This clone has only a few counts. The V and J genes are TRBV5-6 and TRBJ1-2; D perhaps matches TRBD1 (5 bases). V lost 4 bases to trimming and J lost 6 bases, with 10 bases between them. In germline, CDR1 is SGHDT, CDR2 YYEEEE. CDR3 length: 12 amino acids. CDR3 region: CASSQGDDGYTF. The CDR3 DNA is TGTGCCAGCAGCCAAGGGGACGATGGCTACACCTTC.

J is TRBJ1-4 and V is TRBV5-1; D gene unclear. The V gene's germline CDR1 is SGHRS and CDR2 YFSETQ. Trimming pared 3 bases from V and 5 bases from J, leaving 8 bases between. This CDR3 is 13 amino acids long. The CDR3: CASSYTVNEKLFF. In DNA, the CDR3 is TGCGCCAGCAGCTATACAGTGAATGAAAAACTGTTTTTT.

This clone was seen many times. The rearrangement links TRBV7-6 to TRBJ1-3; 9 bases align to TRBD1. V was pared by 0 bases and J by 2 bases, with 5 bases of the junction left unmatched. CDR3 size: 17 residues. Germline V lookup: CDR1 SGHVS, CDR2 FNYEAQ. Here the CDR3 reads CASSLAEGQGTGNTIYF. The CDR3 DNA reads TGTGCCAGCAGCTTAGCAGAGGGACAGGGCACTGGAAACACCATATATTTT.

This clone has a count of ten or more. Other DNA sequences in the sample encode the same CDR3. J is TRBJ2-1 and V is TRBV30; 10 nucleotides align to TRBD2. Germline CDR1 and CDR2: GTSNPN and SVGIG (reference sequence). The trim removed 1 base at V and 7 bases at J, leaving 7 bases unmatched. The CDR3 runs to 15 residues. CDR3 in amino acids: CAWSGTSGPQNEQFF. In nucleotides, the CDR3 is TGTGCCTGGAGTGGGACTAGCGGACCACAGAATGAGCAGTTCTTC.

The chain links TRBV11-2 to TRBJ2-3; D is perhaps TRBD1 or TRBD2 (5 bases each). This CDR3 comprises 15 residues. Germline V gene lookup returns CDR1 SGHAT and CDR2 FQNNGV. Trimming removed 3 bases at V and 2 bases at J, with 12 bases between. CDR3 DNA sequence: TGTGCCAGCAGCTTGTGGGGGTCTCCCACAGATACGCAGTATTTT. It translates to CASSLWGSPTDTQYF.

CDR3 nucleotide sequence: TGTGCCAGCAGCGCCACGGGCTCTGGAAACACCATATATTTT. The encoded protein is CASSATGSGNTIYF. This rearrangement joins TRBV6-1 to TRBJ1-3; D is unclear. The V and J ends lost 6 bases and 0 bases respectively, with 9 bases between them. The CDR3 consists of 14 residues. Germline CDR1 and CDR2: MNHNS and SASEGT.

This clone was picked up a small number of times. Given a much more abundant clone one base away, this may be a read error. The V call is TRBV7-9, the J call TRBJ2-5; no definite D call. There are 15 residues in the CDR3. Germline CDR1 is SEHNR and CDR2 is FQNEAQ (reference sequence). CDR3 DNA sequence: TGTGCCAGCAGCCCACTCGGCGGTGGGCAAGAGGCCCAGTACTTC. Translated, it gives CASSPLGGGQEAQYF. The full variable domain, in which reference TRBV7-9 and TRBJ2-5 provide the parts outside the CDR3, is DTGVSQNPRHKITKRGQNVTFRCDPISEHNRLYWYRQTLGQGPEFLTYFQNEAQLEKSRLLSDRFSAERPKGSFSTLEIQRTEQGDSAMYLCASSPLGGGQEAQYFGPGTRLLVL.

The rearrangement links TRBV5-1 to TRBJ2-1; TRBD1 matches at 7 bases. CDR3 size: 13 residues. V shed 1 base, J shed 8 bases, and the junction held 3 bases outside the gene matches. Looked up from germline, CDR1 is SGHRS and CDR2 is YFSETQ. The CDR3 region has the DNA TGCGCCAGCAGCTTGAACAGGGGCGATGAGCAGTTCTTC. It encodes CASSLNRGDEQFF.

CDR3 in amino acids: CASSRTGTGENEQFF. The CDR3 DNA follows: TGCGCCAGCAGCAGGACCGGGACAGGGGAAAATGAGCAGTTCTTC. The chain carries TRBV4-1 and TRBJ2-1, with 10 bases matching TRBD1. This CDR3 spans 15 amino acids. The trim removed 5 bases at V and 7 bases at J, leaving 8 bases unmatched. Per germline, CDR1 MGHRA and CDR2 YSYEKL.

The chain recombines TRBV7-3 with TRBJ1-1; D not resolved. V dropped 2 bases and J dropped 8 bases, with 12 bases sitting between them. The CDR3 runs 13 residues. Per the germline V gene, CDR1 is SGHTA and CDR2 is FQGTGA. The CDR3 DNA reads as TGTGCCAGCAGCTTAGAGAGGAGTTCAGAAGCTTTCTTT. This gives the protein CASSLERSSEAFF.